This TCR beta chain comes out of a study of vaccination and CD4 T cells after COVID-19. As for the study in general: Post-COVID specimens were obtained a median 101 days after diagnosis (range 35 to 161).

Oncomine TCR Beta short-read sequencing was applied to DNA from cultured CD4+ T cells. Using its own MiXCR run on the PCR reads, TCRdb lists one record per CDR3 protein. The profile shows 15,000 to 20,000 distinct CDR3 sequences, about 56% of them singletons. Treatment in this sample: approximately 9-day PBMC culture with coronavirus spike peptide pools or control peptides (ViraFEST assay). The CDR3 runs 19 residues. The germline gives CDR1 KGHDR, CDR2 SFDVKD. V trimming: 5 bases; J trimming: 6 bases; junction bases outside the gene matches: 19. Turning to this clonotype: What it binds is not known.

The clonotype was recovered from a human donor who had recovered from COVID-19. This chain connects TRBV24-1 to TRBJ2-4; 9 nucleotides line up with TRBD2. The sequenced sample consisted of CD4+ T cells from blood, cultured in vitro. CDR3 amino acids: CATSGSPVLAGSKGNIQYF. The CDR3 DNA reads TGTGCCACCAGTGGGAGCCCCGTACTAGCGGGCTCTAAAGGAAACATTCAGTACTTC.